A selection of T cell receptor beta chains follows, all from one sample in a study of blood T cell repertoires in COVID-19. The repertoire was sequenced with immunoSEQ multiplex PCR; TCRdb's copy has only in-frame clones and lacks some. The sample lists about 210,000 clones; approximately 91% were seen once. The sample comprised peripheral blood. Every receptor here comes from a woman in her thirties or forties with acute or convalescent COVID-19. CDR3s include the opening cysteine and the closing phenylalanine or tryptophan. D genes are given only for firm matches. Size tells how often a clone was seen (once, few, many) or the class of an expanded clone, and some rows leave it out.

V gene	clone size	J gene	D gene	CDR3 protein	CDR3 DNA
TRBV5-6	NA	TRBJ1-1	NA	CASSLGGGNTEAFF	TGTGCCAGCAGCTTGGGAGGGGGGAACACTGAAGCTTTCTTT
TRBV30	NA	TRBJ1-2	NA	CAWSGGGHSYGYTF	TGTGCCTGGAGTGGGGGGGGACACTCCTATGGCTACACCTTC
TRBV24-1	once	TRBJ1-2	TRBD1	CATSDLDRTGGYGYTF	TGTGCCACCAGTGATTTGGATCGGACAGGGGGCTATGGCTACACCTTC
TRBV5-4	NA	TRBJ1-1	NA	CASSTIVQDRAFF	TGTGCCAGCAGCACGATCGTTCAGGATCGGGCTTTCTTT
TRBV3-1/TRBV3-2	few	TRBJ2-3	TRBD2	CASSRTGGARTDTQYF	TGTGCCAGCAGCCGAACCGGGGGGGCCCGCACAGATACGCAGTATTTT
TRBV9	NA	TRBJ1-2	TRBD1	CASSSGQGLGGYTF	TGTGCCAGCAGCTCCGGACAGGGGTTGGGAGGCTACACCTTC
TRBV24-1	NA	TRBJ2-3	TRBD2	CATSDFTSGGATDTQYF	TGTGCCACCAGTGATTTTACTAGCGGGGGGGCAACAGATACGCAGTATTTT
TRBV4-1	NA	TRBJ2-1	TRBD2	CASSQDTSGGAKEQFF	TGCGCCAGCAGCCAAGATACTAGCGGGGGGGCCAAGGAGCAGTTCTTC
TRBV2	NA	TRBJ2-3	TRBD1	CASSYPTGADTDTQYF	TGTGCCAGCAGCTACCCTACAGGGGCAGACACAGATACGCAGTATTTT
TRBV9	NA	TRBJ2-1	TRBD1	CASSVAGTGLYEQFF	TGTGCCAGCAGCGTAGCCGGGACAGGGTTATATGAGCAGTTCTTC
TRBV19	NA	TRBJ2-4	NA	CASKQRGGAKNIQYF	TGTGCCAGTAAGCAGAGGGGGGGGGCCAAAAACATTCAGTACTTC
TRBV10-3	NA	TRBJ2-5	NA	CAINPGQTEETQYF	TGTGCCATCAACCCGGGACAAACTGAGGAGACCCAGTACTTC
TRBV2	NA	TRBJ1-1	TRBD1	CASSGGTGWNTEAFF	TGTGCCAGCAGCGGAGGGACAGGCTGGAACACTGAAGCTTTCTTT
TRBV2	NA	TRBJ1-6	NA	CASSEFFLNSPLHF	TGTGCCAGCAGTGAATTCTTTCTCAATTCACCCCTCCACTTT
TRBV19	NA	TRBJ1-3	NA	CASSRGSSGNTIYF	TGTGCCAGTTCTCGGGGGTCCTCTGGAAACACCATATATTTT
TRBV7-2	NA	TRBJ2-1	NA	CASSLSTTGSEQFF	TGTGCCAGCAGCCTCTCTACGACGGGGTCTGAGCAGTTCTTC
TRBV5-4	NA	TRBJ2-1	TRBD2	CARSWGQRGEQFF	TGTGCCAGGAGCTGGGGTCAGCGGGGAGAGCAGTTCTTC
TRBV18	once	TRBJ1-1	NA	CASSPGAGAVDTEAFF	TGTGCCAGCTCACCAGGGGCAGGGGCGGTGGACACTGAAGCTTTCTTT
TRBV4-1	NA	TRBJ2-3	NA	CASSQSPAVLDTQYF	TGCGCCAGCAGCCAATCCCCTGCGGTTTTAGATACGCAGTATTTT
TRBV18	NA	TRBJ2-2	NA	CASSPLASTGELFF	TGTGCCAGCTCACCACTAGCTAGCACCGGGGAGCTGTTTTTT
TRBV9	NA	TRBJ1-1	NA	CASSVQGGTEAFF	TGTGCCAGCAGCGTACAGGGAGGCACTGAAGCTTTCTTT
TRBV9	NA	TRBJ2-2	TRBD2	CASSVASGGYTGELFF	TGTGCCAGCAGCGTAGCTAGCGGGGGGTACACCGGGGAGCTGTTTTTT
TRBV5-1	NA	TRBJ1-4	TRBD1	CASSPRTGDNNEKLFF	TGCGCCAGCAGCCCGAGGACAGGGGACAACAATGAAAAACTGTTTTTT
TRBV6-5	NA	TRBJ2-5	NA	CATAAPAQTQYF	TGTGCCACGGCGGCCCCCGCGCAGACCCAGTACTTC
TRBV5-1	NA	TRBJ1-1	NA	CASSLVGRRSEAFF	TGCGCCAGCTCCTTGGTGGGGCGCCGATCTGAAGCTTTCTTT
TRBV7-2	NA	TRBJ2-5	TRBD2	CASSPGILAGAERETQYF	TGTGCCAGCAGCCCCGGAATACTAGCGGGGGCCGAAAGAGAGACCCAGTACTTC
TRBV5-4	NA	TRBJ2-5	TRBD2	CASSTGLGETQYF	TGTGCCAGCAGCACGGGACTAGGGGAGACCCAGTACTTC
TRBV7-7	NA	TRBJ2-1	TRBD2	CASSLGDYAYNEQFF	TGTGCCAGCAGCTTAGGGGACTATGCCTACAATGAGCAGTTCTTC